This T cell receptor (beta chain) originates from a study of blood T cell repertoires in COVID-19. Generated by immunoSEQ multiplex PCR, the TCRdb table keeps only in-frame clones and is missing some. The top ten hold about 1.9% of the sample, which has hundreds of thousands of clones, roughly 86% seen once. The sample taken for sequencing was peripheral blood. The clonotype comes from a woman between 25 and 40 years old who had recovered from COVID-19.

The CDR3 region has the DNA TGTGCCATCAGTGGAGGGACAGGGACCTCGGCGGAGACCCAGTACTTC. This encodes CAISGGTGTSAETQYF. The chain recombines TRBV10-3 with TRBJ2-5; 9 nucleotides match TRBD1. CDR1 is ENHRY and CDR2 is SYGVKD in the germline V gene. V lost 4 bases to trimming and J lost 5 bases; unmatched junction nucleotides: 11. The CDR3 runs 16 residues.